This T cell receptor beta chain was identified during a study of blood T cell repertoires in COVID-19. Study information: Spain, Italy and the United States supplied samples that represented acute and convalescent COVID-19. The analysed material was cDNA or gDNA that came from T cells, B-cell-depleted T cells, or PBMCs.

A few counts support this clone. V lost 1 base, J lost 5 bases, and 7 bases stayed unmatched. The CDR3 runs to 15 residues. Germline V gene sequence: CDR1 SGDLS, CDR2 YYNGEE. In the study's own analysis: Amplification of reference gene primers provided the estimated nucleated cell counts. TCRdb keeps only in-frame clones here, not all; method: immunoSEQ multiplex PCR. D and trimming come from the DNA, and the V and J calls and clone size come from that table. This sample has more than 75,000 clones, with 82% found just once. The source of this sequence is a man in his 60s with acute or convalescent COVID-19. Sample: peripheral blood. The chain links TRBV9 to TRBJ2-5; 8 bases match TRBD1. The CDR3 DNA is TGTGCCAGCAGCGTACAGGGGGCGCGGCGGGAGACCCAGTACTTC. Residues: CASSVQGARRETQYF.